Presented here are 4 T cell receptor beta chains from one specimen sequenced in a study of blood T cell repertoires in COVID-19. Here immunoSEQ multiplex PCR was the method, and the copy in TCRdb shows in-frame clones only, minus some. The data hold a few hundred thousand clones, with about 90% observed a single time. The sample taken for sequencing was peripheral blood. All receptors come from a woman between 50 and 59 years old with acute or convalescent COVID-19.

Worth noting for this clone: One end of the junction fails to match germline, which may point to a read error. This sequence joins TRBV2 and TRBJ2-7; no reliable D call. There are 8 residues in the CDR3. Germline-derived CDR1 and CDR2 are SNHLY and FYNNEI. CDR3: CASSRTSF. The DNA for the CDR3 is TGTGCCAGCAGCCGCACAAGTTTC.

This clone was picked up one time. This chain links TRBV4-1 with TRBJ1-2; 7 positions agree with TRBD1. This CDR3 contains 16 residues. Germline loops: CDR1 MGHRA, CDR2 YSYEKL. V shed 2 bases, J shed 1 base, and the junction held 7 bases outside the gene matches. The CDR3 spells CASSQPGQTVNYGYTF. The CDR3 bases are TGCGCCAGCAGCCAACCGGGACAGACCGTTAACTATGGCTACACCTTC.

The V call is TRBV4-3, the J call TRBJ1-5; a possible D gene is TRBD1 (5 bases). V was clipped by 0 bases and J by 3 bases, with 9 bases between them. Germline V CDR1 and CDR2: LGHNA, YSLEER. This CDR3 region has 15 residues. This CDR3 is CASSQEKDNNQPQHF. The CDR3 DNA reads as TGCGCCAGCAGCCAAGAGAAGGACAACAATCAGCCCCAGCATTTT.

The rearrangement links TRBV10-3 to TRBJ2-3, with a weak D call TRBD2 (6 bases). CDR3 length equals 15 residues. The V end lost 10 bases, the J end lost 2 bases, and 19 bases lay between the germline ends. Germline-derived CDR1 and CDR2 are ENHRY and SYGVKD. CDR3 residues: CATLPASEFTDTQYF. CDR3 sequence (DNA): TGTGCCACTCTCCCCGCTAGCGAATTCACAGATACGCAGTATTTT.